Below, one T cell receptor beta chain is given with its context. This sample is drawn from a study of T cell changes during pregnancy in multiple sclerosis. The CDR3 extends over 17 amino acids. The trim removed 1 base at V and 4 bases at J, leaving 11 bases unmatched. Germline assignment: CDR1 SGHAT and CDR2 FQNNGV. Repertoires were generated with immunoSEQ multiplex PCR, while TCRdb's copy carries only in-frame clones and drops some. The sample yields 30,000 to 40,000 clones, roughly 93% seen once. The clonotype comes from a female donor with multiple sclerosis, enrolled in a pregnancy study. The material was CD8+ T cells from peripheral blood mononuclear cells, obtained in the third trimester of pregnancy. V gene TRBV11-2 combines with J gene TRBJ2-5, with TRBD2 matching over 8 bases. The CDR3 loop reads CASSLGPGLVARETQYF. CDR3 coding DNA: TGTGCCAGCAGCTTAGGCCCGGGACTAGTGGCGAGAGAGACCCAGTACTTC.